This T cell receptor (beta chain) was profiled in a study of cytomegalovirus exposure and HLA in healthy donors. General study findings and limits: In a later analysis, common viral pathogens appeared linked to several of the most significant clusters.

The CDR3 is 14 amino acids. V dropped 3 bases and J dropped 7; count of bases not matched to a gene: 2. Germline assignment: CDR1 LNHDA and CDR2 SQIVND (reference sequence). To note about this clone: Its antigen is not identified.

The primer mix had 60 Vbeta and 13 Jbeta primers. The table came from immunoSEQ multiplex PCR; TCRdb's copy has only in-frame clones and leaves some out. The sample has nearly 110,000 clones; around 75% are singletons. This TCR was recovered from a female donor in good health and CMV-seronegative. Material for sequencing was PBMCs. The chain recombines TRBV19 with TRBJ2-2; TRBD2 aligns across 10 bases. CDR3 sequence: CASSITSGIGELFF. CDR3 nucleotides: TGTGCCAGTAGTATCACTAGCGGGATCGGGGAGCTGTTTTTT.